The 14 T cell receptor beta chains reported below all come from one sample, sequenced in a study of blood T cell repertoires in COVID-19. The repertoire was sequenced with immunoSEQ multiplex PCR; TCRdb's copy has only in-frame clones and lacks some. The sample holds about 400,000 clones; approximately 86% are singletons and the top ten take about 2.1%. The sequenced sample consisted of PBMCs or T cells enriched from blood (not recorded which). The receptors were sampled from a woman between 40 and 50 years old with acute COVID-19.

The V gene is TRBV30, the J gene TRBJ2-3; 7 nucleotides line up with TRBD1. The J segment lost 5 bases and the V segment lost 2 bases, leaving 7 bases of the junction unmatched. CDR3 size: 14 residues. Germline V gene lookup returns CDR1 GTSNPN and CDR2 SVGIG (reference sequence). In nucleotides, the CDR3 is TGTGCCTGGAGTAGGGGGCAGATTGGAGATACGCAGTATTTT. Its protein is CAWSRGQIGDTQYF.

The chain combines TRBV6-5 with TRBJ2-7, with a tentative D call TRBD2 (6 bases). The germline V gene has CDR1 MNHEY and CDR2 SVGAGI. This CDR3 has 14 residues. The V and J ends lost 6 bases and 0 bases respectively, with 12 bases between them. Here the CDR3 reads CASRPRTNSYEQYF. The CDR3 DNA reads TGTGCCAGCAGGCCTCGGACTAACTCCTACGAGCAGTACTTC.

The J gene is TRBJ2-7, the V gene TRBV5-4, with 7 bases identical to TRBD1. V trimming: 4 bases; J trimming: 2 bases; junction bases outside the gene matches: 6. There are 14 residues in the CDR3. Germline CDR1 and CDR2: SGHNT and YYREEE (reference sequence). CDR3 nucleotide sequence: TGTGCCAGCAGCCGGGGACAGCCAGCCTACGAGCAGTACTTC. It codes for CASSRGQPAYEQYF.

The rearrangement uses TRBV7-9 and TRBJ2-7, with TRBD2 identical over 8 bases. With 1 base clipped from V and 4 bases from J, the junction kept 6 bases outside the gene matches. This CDR3 comprises 15 residues. The germline V gene has CDR1 SEHNR and CDR2 FQNEAQ (reference sequence). For the CDR3, the DNA is TGTGCCAGCAGCTTAGGAGGCTCGGGAGGGTACGAGCAGTACTTC. This sequence encodes CASSLGGSGGYEQYF.

This chain connects TRBV11-2 to TRBJ2-3; D is perhaps TRBD1 (7 bases). Between the trimmed V and J ends, which lost 2 bases and 3 bases, there was a span of 18 bases. The CDR3 sequence is 17 residues long. CDR1 is SGHAT and CDR2 is FQNNGV in the germline V gene. The CDR3, as DNA: TGTGCCAGCAGCTTAAGCGTAGCGGCAGGGGGAACAGATACGCAGTATTTT. Its protein product is CASSLSVAAGGTDTQYF.

V and J are TRBV7-9 and TRBJ2-7; TRBD1 agrees at 9 bases. The V gene's germline CDR1 is SEHNR and CDR2 FQNEAQ (reference sequence). The CDR3 loop spans 16 amino acids. V was pared by 4 bases and J by 0 bases, with 7 bases of the junction left unmatched. CDR3 amino acids: CASSYTTGGASYEQYF. The CDR3 region has the DNA TGTGCCAGCAGCTATACGACAGGGGGGGCCTCCTACGAGCAGTACTTC.

V gene TRBV19 combines with J gene TRBJ1-1; D gene unclear. V was shortened by 5 bases and J by 4 bases, with 5 bases between the two germline ends. From germline, CDR1 is LNHDA and CDR2 SQIVND (reference sequence). The CDR3 extends over 11 amino acids. The CDR3 here is CASSYGTEAFF. As DNA, the CDR3 is TGTGCCAGTAGTTACGGCACTGAAGCTTTCTTT.

A single count supports this clone. This chain connects TRBV6-5 to TRBJ1-6; D gene uncertain. Germline lookup yields CDR1 MNHEY and CDR2 SVGAGI. V lost 2 bases and J 7 bases, leaving 9 bases between the germline ends. This CDR3 contains 14 residues. DNA of the CDR3: TGTGCCAGCAGTTACGACCCGGGGAATTCACCCCTCCACTTT. Amino acids: CASSYDPGNSPLHF.

The chain has TRBV2 and TRBJ1-1; maybe TRBD1 (6 bases). The CDR3 contains 15 residues. CDR1 is SNHLY, CDR2 FYNNEI, per germline. Trimming removed 9 bases at V and 1 base at J, with 18 bases between. In nucleotides, the CDR3 is TGTGCCAGAGAGGACGAGGTGACAGGGAACACTGAAGCTTTCTTT. It yields the protein CAREDEVTGNTEAFF.

The V call is TRBV7-8, the J call TRBJ1-5, with TRBD1 matching over 7 bases. Losses at the gene ends were 1 base for V and 13 bases for J; bases not matched to a gene: 4. The CDR3 totals 12 residues. Germline V gene sequence: CDR1 SGHVS, CDR2 FQNEAQ. The CDR3 bases are TGTGCCAGCAGCTTAGAGGGGACAGTACAGCATTTT. Translated: CASSLEGTVQHF.

This chain links TRBV5-8 with TRBJ2-1, with TRBD2 matching over 16 bases. This CDR3 contains 17 residues. The trim removed 2 bases at V and 9 bases at J, leaving 8 bases unmatched. CDR1 SGHTS and CDR2 YDEGEE come from the germline V gene. CDR3 DNA: TGTGCCAGCAGCTTCGCCGGGACTAGCGGGGGGGCGGGTGAGCAGTTCTTC. Translated: CASSFAGTSGGAGEQFF.

This clone was observed many times. The chain carries TRBV19 and TRBJ2-3; TRBD2 aligns across 9 bases. The CDR3 is made up of 14 amino acids. V shed 5 bases, J shed 5 bases, and the junction held 5 bases outside the gene matches. Germline CDR1 reads LNHDA; CDR2 reads SQIVND (reference sequence). The CDR3 nucleotides read TGTGCCAGTAGTTTCGGCGGGGGGGGAGATACGCAGTATTTT. It codes for CASSFGGGGDTQYF.

V and J are TRBV2 and TRBJ2-3; TRBD1 is a possible D gene (6 bases). The length of the CDR3 is 15 residues. Germline CDR1 is SNHLY and CDR2 is FYNNEI. V was cut by 7 bases and J by 1 base, with 15 bases left in between. CDR3 protein: CASTTGQTGTDTQYF. For the CDR3, the DNA is TGTGCCAGCACTACCGGACAGACCGGCACAGATACGCAGTATTTT.

The genes are TRBV6-4 and TRBJ1-6, with unresolved D. The ends were cut back, 3 bases at V and 10 bases at J, with 10 bases in the middle. Germline values: CDR1 MRHNA, CDR2 SNTAGT. The CDR3 has 13 residues. The CDR3, as DNA: TGTGCCAGCAGTGAGGAGTTGAACTCACCCCTCCACTTT. This codes for CASSEELNSPLHF.